This T cell receptor (beta chain) was profiled in a study of T-cell reconstitution after alpha-beta-depleted transplantation in children. The germline gives CDR1 ENHRY, CDR2 SYGVKD. CDR3 length: 13 amino acids. Trimming cost V 2 bases and J 7 bases, with 9 bases left between them. This clonotype was detected only a few times. The TCRbeta library incorporated unique molecular identifiers. TCRdb independently ran MiXCR on the PCR reads; one entry per CDR3 protein. The sample comprises over 400,000 distinct CDR3 sequences, about an eighth of which are singletons, and roughly 5.4% rests with the top ten. This chain connects TRBV10-3 to TRBJ1-5; D call uncertain. The origin of this receptor is a human donor who donated a stem cell graft to a child with combined immunodeficiency. Specimen: PBMCs from the stem cell graft donor, collected from the stem cell graft. The CDR3 DNA follows: TGTGCCATCAGTGAGGACCCGAGCCAGCCCCAGCATTTT. Translated, it gives CAISEDPSQPQHF.